This TCR beta chain comes out of a study of CD8+CD57+ T cells in acquired aplastic anemia. Across the study: 3 to 3.5 ug was the average amount of DNA from sorted CD4+ and CD8+ cells. Healthy donors had, on average, around 9.9 million reads for their CD4+ cells.

Investigators profiled TCR beta VDJ and CDR3 from genomic DNA template. In TCRdb, the reads were re-called with MiXCR into one record per CDR3 protein. The repertoire has 150,000 or so distinct CDR3 sequences, 60% to 70% of them found once; the top ten carry under 50%. As for this clonotype: Antigen specificity is unknown.

Study results and limitations: Common to patients and controls were 25 to 30 CD8+ CDR3 sequences. The study found no significant CD8+ Simpson's diversity difference between patients and controls.

The clonotype originates from a human donor in good health. Material: sorted CD4+, CD8+, or CD8+CD57+ T cells (not recorded which) from PBMCs.

The CDR3 nucleotides are TGTGCCAGCAGCTTTACAGGAAATAATGAAAAACTGTTTTTT. Its protein is CASSFTGNNEKLFF. V is TRBV7-2 and J is TRBJ1-4, with TRBD1 as a possible D gene (5 bases). This CDR3 is 14 amino acids long. Trimming shortened V by 3 bases and J by 4 bases, and 9 bases separated the two germline ends. The V gene's germline CDR1 is SGHTA and CDR2 FQGNSA.